The source of this T cell receptor (beta chain) is a study of blood T cell repertoires in COVID-19. Looked up from germline, CDR1 is MNHEY and CDR2 is SVGAGI. This CDR3 is built from 13 residues. Trimming removed 6 bases from V and 4 bases from J, with 13 bases in between. As processed by the authors: Using reference gene primer amplification, nucleated cell counts were estimated. Clones were sequenced by immunoSEQ multiplex PCR, and TCRdb holds only the in-frame ones, with some missing. That table gives V, J and clone size, and the DNA gave D and trimming. Of about 200,000 clones listed, around 90% are singletons.

This receptor was obtained from a man in his sixties with acute or convalescent COVID-19. J is TRBJ2-7 and V is TRBV6-5; D possibly corresponds to TRBD1 (6 bases). The sequenced material came from peripheral blood. The CDR3 here is CASRWTAEYEQYF. The CDR3 region has the DNA TGTGCCAGCAGGTGGACAGCTGAATACGAGCAGTACTTC.